This passage covers 19 T cell receptor beta chains from one sample sequenced in a study of T cells after yellow fever vaccination. TCRdb passed the 5' RACE reads through MiXCR, listing each CDR3 protein once. The table has about 320,000 distinct CDR3 sequences, 3.5% to 5% seen once. This specimen was PBMCs, taken 15 days after the yellow fever booster vaccination. The source is a man between 18 and 29 years old who received the YFV17D yellow fever vaccine.

This clonotype was counted at least ten times. This rearrangement joins TRBV6-2 or TRBV6-3 to TRBJ2-2; TRBD2 matches 12 bases. J lost 5 bases, V lost 2 bases, and 3 bases had no gene match. Germline CDR1 reads MNHEY; CDR2 reads SVGEGT. The CDR3 contains 16 residues. CDR3: CASSYTGLAGTGELFF. For the CDR3, the DNA is TGTGCCAGCAGTTACACCGGACTAGCGGGGACCGGGGAGCTGTTTTTT.

The chain combines TRBV5-1 with TRBJ1-4, with 7 bases that match TRBD1. Losses at the gene ends were 4 bases for V and 5 bases for J; bases not matched to a gene: 5. The CDR3 covers 14 residues. Germline CDR1 and CDR2: SGHRS and YFSETQ. CDR3 sequence reads: CASSVGTVNEKLFF. DNA for the CDR3: TGCGCCAGCAGCGTCGGGACAGTCAATGAAAAACTGTTTTTT.

V gene TRBV5-1 combines with J gene TRBJ2-1, with 8 nucleotides matching TRBD1. The CDR3 extends over 16 amino acids. CDR1 is SGHRS and CDR2 is YFSETQ in the germline V gene. V shed 4 bases, J shed 5 bases, and the junction held 11 bases outside the gene matches. The CDR3 nucleotides read TGCGCCAGCAGCCCGGTGGCAGGGGGCGTCAACAATGAGCAGTTCTTC. It is translated as CASSPVAGGVNNEQFF.

This clonotype has only a few counts. This chain joins TRBV7-9 and TRBJ2-1; possibly TRBD1 for D (5 bases). Germline CDR1 reads SEHNR; CDR2 reads FQNEAQ (reference sequence). V lost 6 bases and J 4 bases, leaving 22 bases between the germline ends. The CDR3 contains 17 residues. DNA for the CDR3: TGTGCCAGCAGTTCCCACTCAGGGTCGGGCTATTACAATGAGCAGTTCTTC. Translation gives CASSSHSGSGYYNEQFF.

At least ten counts were recorded for this clonotype. The rearrangement joins TRBV10-3 to TRBJ1-1; D possibly corresponds to TRBD1 (5 bases). The V and J ends lost 3 bases and 0 bases respectively, with 5 bases between them. CDR1 and CDR2 from the germline V gene are ENHRY and SYGVKD. This CDR3 comprises 13 residues. CDR3 sequence: CAISEQVNTEAFF. The CDR3 DNA follows: TGTGCCATCAGTGAACAGGTGAACACTGAAGCTTTCTTT.

This clonotype occurred once. A much larger clonotype is one base distant, so this may be a read error. The rearrangement uses TRBV7-9 and TRBJ2-4; TRBD2 might be the D (5 bases). Looked up from germline, CDR1 is SEHNR and CDR2 is FQNEAQ (reference sequence). This CDR3 has 15 residues. The CDR3 protein is CATSLAQVAKNIQYF. The CDR3, as DNA: TGTGCCACCAGCTTAGCGCAAGTAGCCAAAAACATTCAGTACTTC.

This clonotype showed up many times. V usage is TRBV7-2 and J usage is TRBJ2-3; 7 positions match TRBD1. CDR1 and CDR2 from the germline V gene are SGHTA and FQGNSA. The CDR3 contains 15 residues. Trimming removed 6 bases from V and 2 bases from J; junction bases left unmatched: 8. CDR3 in amino acids: CASSPARGPTDTQYF. The CDR3 DNA reads TGTGCCAGCAGTCCTGCTAGGGGGCCCACAGATACGCAGTATTTT.

This clonotype was seen a few times. V and J are TRBV6-5 and TRBJ2-1; D unresolved. V dropped 5 bases and J dropped 9 bases, with 17 bases sitting between them. This CDR3 spans 14 amino acids. Germline CDR1 MNHEY, CDR2 SVGAGI. The CDR3 sequence is CASSITLGRVEQFF. Here the CDR3 DNA reads TGTGCCAGCAGTATTACCCTAGGACGGGTTGAGCAGTTCTTC.

This clonotype was counted a few times. This chain connects TRBV5-1 to TRBJ1-2, with 7 bases fitting TRBD1. The germline CDR1 and CDR2 sequences are SGHRS and YFSETQ. The length of the CDR3 is 14 residues. J was trimmed by 0 bases and V by 3 bases; bases with no gene match: 2. The CDR3, as DNA: TGCGCCAGCAGCTGGGACAGACCTAACTATGGCTACACCTTC. Its translation: CASSWDRPNYGYTF.

The V gene is TRBV18, the J gene TRBJ2-7; no clear D gene. Looked up from germline, CDR1 is KGHSH and CDR2 is LQKENI. Trimming shortened V by 0 bases and J by 2 bases, and 8 bases separated the two germline ends. The CDR3 runs 14 residues. CDR3 amino acids: CASSPPTGPYEQYF. DNA for the CDR3: TGTGCCAGCTCACCACCCACCGGACCCTACGAGCAGTACTTC.

The table lists this clonotype with a few counts. The CDR3 is CASSPPDSLQANYGYTF. In DNA form, the CDR3 reads TGTGCCAGCTCACCCCCTGATTCCCTCCAAGCTAACTATGGCTACACCTTC. The rearrangement links TRBV18 to TRBJ1-2, with unresolved D. Germline loops: CDR1 KGHSH, CDR2 LQKENI. The V and J ends lost 3 bases and 0 bases respectively, with 17 bases between them. This CDR3 spans 17 amino acids.

This clonotype was seen a handful of times. The J gene is TRBJ1-2, the V gene TRBV6-6, with TRBD1 as a possible D gene (5 bases). This CDR3 is built from 13 residues. The V end was cut by 5 bases, the J end by 4 bases, with 11 bases between. Per the germline V gene, CDR1 is MNHNY and CDR2 is SVGAGI (reference sequence). The CDR3 bases are TGTGCCAGCAGTCGTGGGGCCCCCTATGGCTACACCTTC. Translation: CASSRGAPYGYTF.

The V and J genes are TRBV27 and TRBJ2-3; 8 nucleotides agree with TRBD1. Germline assignment: CDR1 MNHEY and CDR2 SMNVEV (reference sequence). The CDR3 has 13 amino acids. V gave up 8 bases and J gave up 8 bases; unmatched junction bases: 9. Here the CDR3 reads CASYTGGRGTQYF. The CDR3 DNA reads as TGTGCCAGCTACACAGGGGGTAGGGGTACGCAGTATTTT.

This clonotype was counted at least ten times. The chain couples TRBV12-3 or TRBV12-4 to TRBJ1-5, with D perhaps matching TRBD1 (5 bases). V was shortened by 5 bases and J by 0 bases, with 11 bases between the two germline ends. This CDR3 contains 15 residues. The CDR3 DNA reads TGTGCCAGCAGTCTCCAGGGCTATAGCAATCAGCCCCAGCATTTT. Its protein is CASSLQGYSNQPQHF.

This clonotype was detected ten times or more. This rearrangement joins TRBV20-1 to TRBJ2-1, with 9 bases matching TRBD2. Germline CDR1 is DFQATT and CDR2 is SNEGSKA (reference sequence). The CDR3 runs to 14 residues. After removal of 3 bases from V and 5 bases from J, the junction contained 5 bases not matched to a gene. The CDR3 loop reads CSASWSSGDNEQFF. The CDR3 nucleotides are TGCAGTGCTAGCTGGTCTAGCGGGGACAATGAGCAGTTCTTC.

This chain joins TRBV2 and TRBJ2-1; 8 nucleotides match TRBD1. Germline V gene lookup returns CDR1 SNHLY and CDR2 FYNNEI. J lost 2 bases, V lost 7 bases, and 7 bases had no gene match. The CDR3 loop spans 15 amino acids. The CDR3 DNA is TGTGCCAGCAAGGTCGGACAGGGAGCCTACAATGAGCAGTTCTTC. Encoded protein: CASKVGQGAYNEQFF.

The V and J genes are TRBV7-9 and TRBJ1-6, with TRBD1 matching 7 bases. V was pared by 0 bases and J by 10 bases, with 3 bases of the junction left unmatched. This CDR3 has 14 residues. Looked up from germline, CDR1 is SEHNR and CDR2 is FQNEAQ (reference sequence). The CDR3 loop reads CASSLADRDSPLHF. The CDR3 bases are TGTGCCAGCAGCTTAGCCGACAGGGACTCACCCCTCCACTTT.

The V gene is TRBV7-9, the J gene TRBJ2-7; D might be TRBD1 (6 bases). The CDR3 is made up of 15 amino acids. Germline V lookup: CDR1 SEHNR, CDR2 FQNEAQ (reference sequence). Deletions cut 5 bases from V and 0 bases from J, with 14 bases between. The CDR3 nucleotides read TGTGCCAGCAGCCCCAGACAGGTCTTCTCCTACGAGCAGTACTTC. It encodes CASSPRQVFSYEQYF.

At least ten counts were recorded for this clonotype. The CDR3: CASSPGPAKNIQYF. The DNA of the CDR3 is TGTGCCAGCAGCCCCGGCCCAGCCAAAAACATTCAGTACTTC. This rearrangement joins TRBV7-8 to TRBJ2-4; D unresolved. The V and J ends lost 5 bases and 0 bases respectively, with 8 bases between them. CDR1 and CDR2 (germline): SGHVS, FQNEAQ. The CDR3 spans 14 residues.